A single T cell receptor (beta chain) is shown here with its context. The antigen is unknown. This entry belongs to a study of CD8 T cells in ankylosing spondylitis. The CDR3 sequence is 14 residues long. Trimming took off 6 bases at V and 7 bases at J, with 16 bases between the two ends. Looked up from germline, CDR1 is SGHTA and CDR2 is FQGTGA. Findings of the study overall: The study identified a TCR beta motif of several highly homologous variants that appeared characteristic of ankylosing spondylitis blood. Disease-associated clones were CD8+ and fairly uncommon in peripheral blood.

Quantitative 5'-RACE with molecular barcodes was used to make the TCR beta libraries. TCRdb reprocessed the 5' RACE reads with MiXCR, giving one entry per CDR3 protein. The sample gives 750,000 to 850,000 distinct CDR3 sequences, 10% to 15% of which show up once; under 0.6% is in the top ten. The sequenced material came from blood, either unsorted or a sorted T cell fraction (not recorded which). The chain is built from TRBV7-3 and TRBJ2-1, with D maybe TRBD2 (6 bases). This clonotype was obtained from a male donor with ankylosing spondylitis. CDR3 in amino acids: CASSQYGTSNEQFF. Written as DNA, the CDR3 is TGTGCCAGCAGTCAGTACGGGACTTCAAATGAGCAGTTCTTC. The whole variable domain, filled in from reference TRBV7-3 and TRBJ2-1, reads GAGVSQTPSNKVTEKGKYVELRCDPISGHTALYWYRQSLGQGPEFLIYFQGTGAADDSGLPNDRFFAVRPEGSVSTLKIQRTERGDSAVYLCASSQYGTSNEQFFGPGTRLTVL.